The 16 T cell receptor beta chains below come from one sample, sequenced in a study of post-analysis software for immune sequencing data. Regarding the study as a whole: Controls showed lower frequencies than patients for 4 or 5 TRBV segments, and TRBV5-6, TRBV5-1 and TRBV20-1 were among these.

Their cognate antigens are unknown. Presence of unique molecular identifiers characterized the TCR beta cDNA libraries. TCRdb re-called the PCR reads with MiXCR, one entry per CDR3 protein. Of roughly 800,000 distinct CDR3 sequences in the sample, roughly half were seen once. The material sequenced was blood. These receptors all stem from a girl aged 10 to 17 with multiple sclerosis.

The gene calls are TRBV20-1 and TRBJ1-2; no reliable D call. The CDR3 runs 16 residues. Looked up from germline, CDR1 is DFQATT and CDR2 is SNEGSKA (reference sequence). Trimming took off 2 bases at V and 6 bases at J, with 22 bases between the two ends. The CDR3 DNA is TGCAGTGCTAGATTAGAGCTTTGGAACGAGGCAGATGGCTACACCTTC. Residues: CSARLELWNEADGYTF.

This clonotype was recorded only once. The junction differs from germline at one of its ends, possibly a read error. In DNA form, the CDR3 reads TGTGCTAGCAGTTACTCAGGGCTAGCGGGAGACGACAAAAACATTCAGTACTTC. It specifies CASSYSGLAGDDKNIQYF. The genes are TRBV6-5 and TRBJ2-4; TRBD2 aligns across 10 bases. Germline CDR1 MNHEY, CDR2 SVGAGI. The length of the CDR3 is 18 residues.

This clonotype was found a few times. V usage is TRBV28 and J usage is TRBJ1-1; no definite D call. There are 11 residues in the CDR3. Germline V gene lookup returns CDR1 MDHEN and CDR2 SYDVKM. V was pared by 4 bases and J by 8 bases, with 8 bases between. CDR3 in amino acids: CASSSWTEAFF. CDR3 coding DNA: TGTGCCAGCAGTTCGTGGACCGAAGCTTTCTTT.

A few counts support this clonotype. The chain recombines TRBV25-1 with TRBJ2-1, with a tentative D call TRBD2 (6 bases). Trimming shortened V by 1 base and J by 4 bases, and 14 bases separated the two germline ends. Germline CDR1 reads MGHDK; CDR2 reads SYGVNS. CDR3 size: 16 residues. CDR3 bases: TGTGCCAGCAGTGAATCGCGGGGCCGTTATTACAATGAGCAGTTCTTC. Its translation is CASSESRGRYYNEQFF.

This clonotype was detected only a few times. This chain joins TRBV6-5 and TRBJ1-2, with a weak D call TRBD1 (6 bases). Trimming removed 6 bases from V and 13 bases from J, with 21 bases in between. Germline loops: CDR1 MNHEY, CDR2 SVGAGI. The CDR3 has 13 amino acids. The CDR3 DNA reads TGTGCCAGCAGAGCTCTCGCGCGGACAGATTGCACCTTC. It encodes CASRALARTDCTF.

The CDR3 protein is CASSFEASGGKYNEQFF. The DNA for the CDR3 is TGCGCCAGCAGCTTCGAAGCTAGCGGGGGGAAGTACAATGAGCAGTTCTTC. The J gene is TRBJ2-1, the V gene TRBV5-1; TRBD2 matches 11 bases. In germline, CDR1 is SGHRS, CDR2 YFSETQ. The CDR3 has 17 residues. Trimming removed 2 bases from V and 4 bases from J; junction bases left unmatched: 8. The variable domain in full, completed from reference TRBV5-1 and TRBJ2-1, reads KAGVTQTPRYLIKTRGQQVTLSCSPISGHRSVSWYQQTPGQGLQFLFEYFSETQRNKGNFPGRFSGRQFSNSRSEMNVSTLELGDSALYLCASSFEASGGKYNEQFFGPGTRLTVL.

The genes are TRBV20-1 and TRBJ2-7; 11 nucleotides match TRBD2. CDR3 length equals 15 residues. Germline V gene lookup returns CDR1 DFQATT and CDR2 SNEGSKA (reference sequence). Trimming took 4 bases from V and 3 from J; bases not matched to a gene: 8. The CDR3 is CSAMGLADSFYEQYF. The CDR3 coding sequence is TGCAGTGCTATGGGACTAGCGGATTCTTTCTACGAGCAGTACTTC.

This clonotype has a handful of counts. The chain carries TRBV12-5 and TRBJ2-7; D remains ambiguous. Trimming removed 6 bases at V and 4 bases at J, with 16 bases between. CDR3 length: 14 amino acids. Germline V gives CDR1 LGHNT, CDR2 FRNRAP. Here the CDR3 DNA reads TGTGCTAGTGGCCACGGGCCCACCCGGTACGAGCAGTACTTC. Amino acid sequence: CASGHGPTRYEQYF.

The CDR3 sequence: CASSSGQPATNEKLFF. CDR3 bases: TGCGCCAGCAGCTCAGGACAGCCTGCAACTAATGAAAAACTGTTTTTT. V usage is TRBV5-1 and J usage is TRBJ1-4, with a weak D call TRBD1 (6 bases). Trimming cost V 3 bases and J 0 bases, with 12 bases left between them. The CDR3 has 16 amino acids. The germline V gene has CDR1 SGHRS and CDR2 YFSETQ. Full variable domain (outside the CDR3, taken from reference TRBV5-1 and TRBJ1-4): KAGVTQTPRYLIKTRGQQVTLSCSPISGHRSVSWYQQTPGQGLQFLFEYFSETQRNKGNFPGRFSGRQFSNSRSEMNVSTLELGDSALYLCASSSGQPATNEKLFFGSGTQLSVL.

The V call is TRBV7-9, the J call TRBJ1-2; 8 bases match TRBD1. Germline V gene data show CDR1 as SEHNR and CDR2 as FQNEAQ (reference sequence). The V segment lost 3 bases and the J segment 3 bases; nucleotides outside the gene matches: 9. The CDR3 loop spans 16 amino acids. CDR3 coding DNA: TGTGCCAGCAGCTTTCAAGTGACAGGGGACTACTATGGCTACACCTTC. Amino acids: CASSFQVTGDYYGYTF.

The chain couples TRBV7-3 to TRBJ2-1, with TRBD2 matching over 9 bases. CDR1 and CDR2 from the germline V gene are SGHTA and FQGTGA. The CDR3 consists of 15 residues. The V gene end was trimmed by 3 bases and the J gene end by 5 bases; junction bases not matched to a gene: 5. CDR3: CASSLEAGGHNEQFF. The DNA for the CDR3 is TGTGCCAGCAGCTTGGAAGCGGGGGGCCACAATGAGCAGTTCTTC. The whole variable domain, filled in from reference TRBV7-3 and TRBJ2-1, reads GAGVSQTPSNKVTEKGKYVELRCDPISGHTALYWYRQSLGQGPEFLIYFQGTGAADDSGLPNDRFFAVRPEGSVSTLKIQRTERGDSAVYLCASSLEAGGHNEQFFGPGTRLTVL.

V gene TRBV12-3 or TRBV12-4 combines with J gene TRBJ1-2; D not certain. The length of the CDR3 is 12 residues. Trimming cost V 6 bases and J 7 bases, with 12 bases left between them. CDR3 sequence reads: CASRWIGGGYTF. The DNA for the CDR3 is TGTGCCAGCAGGTGGATTGGCGGTGGCTACACCTTC.

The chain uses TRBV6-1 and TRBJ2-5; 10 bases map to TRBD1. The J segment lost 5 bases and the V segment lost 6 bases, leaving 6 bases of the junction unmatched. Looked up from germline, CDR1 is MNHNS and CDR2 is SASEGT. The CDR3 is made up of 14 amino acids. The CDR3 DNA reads TGTGCCAGCAGACCGGGACAGGGGCATGAGACCCAGTACTTC. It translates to CASRPGQGHETQYF.

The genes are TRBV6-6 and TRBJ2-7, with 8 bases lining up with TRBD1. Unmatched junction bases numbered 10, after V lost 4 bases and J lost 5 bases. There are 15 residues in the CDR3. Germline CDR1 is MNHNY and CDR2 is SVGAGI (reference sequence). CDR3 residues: CASSSPTGVDDEQYF. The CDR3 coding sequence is TGTGCCAGCAGTTCTCCGACAGGGGTCGACGACGAGCAGTACTTC.

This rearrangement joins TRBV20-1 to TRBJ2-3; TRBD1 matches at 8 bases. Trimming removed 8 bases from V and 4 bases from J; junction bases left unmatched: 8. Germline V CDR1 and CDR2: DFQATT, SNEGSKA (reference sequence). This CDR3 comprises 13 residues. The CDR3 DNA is TGCAGTCCCAGATGGACAGGGTCAGATACGCAGTATTTT. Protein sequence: CSPRWTGSDTQYF.

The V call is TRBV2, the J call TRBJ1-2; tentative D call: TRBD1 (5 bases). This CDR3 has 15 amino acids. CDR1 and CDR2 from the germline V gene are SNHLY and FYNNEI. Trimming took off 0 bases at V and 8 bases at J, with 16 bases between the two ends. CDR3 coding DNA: TGTGCCAGCAGTGAAGCGCGGTGGGGACGGGAGGGCTACACCTTC. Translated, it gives CASSEARWGREGYTF.